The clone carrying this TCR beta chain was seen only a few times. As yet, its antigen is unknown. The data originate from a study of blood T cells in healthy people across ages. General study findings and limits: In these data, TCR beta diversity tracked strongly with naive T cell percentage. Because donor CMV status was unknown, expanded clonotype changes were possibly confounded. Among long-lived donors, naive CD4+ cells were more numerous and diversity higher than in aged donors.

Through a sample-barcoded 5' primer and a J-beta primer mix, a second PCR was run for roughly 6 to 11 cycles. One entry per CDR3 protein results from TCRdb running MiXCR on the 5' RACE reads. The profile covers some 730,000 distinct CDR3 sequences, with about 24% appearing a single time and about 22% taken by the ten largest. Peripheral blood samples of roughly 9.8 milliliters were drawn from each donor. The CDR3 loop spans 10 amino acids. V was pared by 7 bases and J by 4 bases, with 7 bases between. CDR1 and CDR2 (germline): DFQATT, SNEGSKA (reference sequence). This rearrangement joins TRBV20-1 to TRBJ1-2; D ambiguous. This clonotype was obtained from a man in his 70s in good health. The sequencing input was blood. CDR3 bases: TGCAGTGGCCCCTCCTATGGCTACACCTTC. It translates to CSGPSYGYTF.